Here is one T cell receptor beta chain with its context. The antigen is unknown. The data derive from a study of T cell repertoires in cytomegalovirus infection. Study overall: Peptides in the study included HLA-C-restricted and HLA-B-restricted CMV epitopes.

TCRdb processed the reads anew with MiXCR; each CDR3 protein has one entry. The sample contains approximately 110,000 distinct CDR3 sequences, less than 55% of which appear only once. The study's findings and limits: Identification of carriers of CMV plus the relevant HLA was achieved through cumulative public TCR beta family frequency.

The receptor was isolated from a human donor in good health (CMV status not recorded). Some clones in this sample may be carry-over from other donors' samples. The starting material was CD8+ T cells from cultured PBMCs, obtained from culture after CMV antigen stimulation.

The CDR3 DNA reads TGTGCCAGCAGTTACTCGGCGACCCCAACTAATGAAAAACTGTTTTTT. This codes for CASSYSATPTNEKLFF. The chain uses TRBV6-8 and TRBJ1-4, with D uncertain. In germline, CDR1 is MNHGY, CDR2 SAAAGT. The CDR3 loop spans 16 amino acids. Trimming took 0 bases from V and 0 from J, leaving 8 bases between them.